These 30 T cell receptor beta chains were sequenced from one sample in a study of shared clonotypes between healthy human individuals. It was CD45RO-negative cells, positively selected for CCR7, that made up naive CD8 cells, with terminally differentiated effector memory CD45RA+ cells excluded. TCRdb's copy holds only in-frame clones and misses some; the assay was immunoSEQ multiplex PCR. Of about 1,800,000 clones in the sample, roughly 95% were seen once. The sequencing sample was made of naive CD8+ T cells sorted from blood. These receptors were taken from a man aged 18-30 years in good health.

Regarding this clone: The sample has other DNA sequences that encode this CDR3 too. The V call is TRBV19, the J call TRBJ2-7, with 7 positions matching TRBD1. Germline values: CDR1 LNHDA, CDR2 SQIVND (reference sequence). The CDR3 is 14 amino acids. The J segment lost 1 base and the V segment lost 5 bases, leaving 5 bases of the junction unmatched. The chain's CDR3 is CASSPTTGSYEQYF. Written as DNA, the CDR3 is TGTGCCAGTAGTCCGACGACAGGGTCCTACGAGCAGTACTTC. Looking up the rest from reference TRBV19 and TRBJ2-7 gives the full variable domain: DGGITQSPKYLFRKEGQNVTLSCEQNLNHDAMYWYRQDPGQGLRLIYYSQIVNDFQKGDIAEGYSVSREKKESFPLTVTSAQKNPTAFYLCASSPTTGSYEQYFGPGTRLTVT.

The chain couples TRBV4-1 to TRBJ2-7; TRBD2 matches 8 bases. The CDR3 runs to 17 residues. V was clipped by 2 bases and J by 4 bases; unmatched bases: 13. CDR1 is MGHRA, CDR2 YSYEKL, per germline. The CDR3 is CASSQSLTGGAYYEQYF. In DNA form, the CDR3 reads TGCGCCAGCAGCCAAAGTCTAACGGGGGGGGCGTATTACGAGCAGTACTTC.

The chain uses TRBV19 and TRBJ1-5; the match to TRBD1 covers 7 bases. J gave up 7 bases and V 7 bases, and 10 bases lay outside the gene matches. The CDR3 spans 14 residues. Germline lookup yields CDR1 LNHDA and CDR2 SQIVND (reference sequence). In DNA, the CDR3 is TGTGCCAGTACTCCGACAGGGTTCGGGCAGCCCCAGCATTTT. Protein sequence: CASTPTGFGQPQHF.

This chain uses TRBV21-1 with TRBJ2-2; the table's D call, TRBD1, has no DNA check behind it. TRBV21-1 is a pseudogene. CDR3 length equals 19 residues. CDR3 protein: CASSLNPRGLDWDTGELFF. Written as DNA, the CDR3 is TGTGCCAGCAGCCTAAATCCTAGGGGGCTTGATTGGGACACCGGGGAGCTGTTTTTT.

This chain connects TRBV10-3 to TRBJ2-5, with 7 bases lining up with TRBD1. In germline, CDR1 is ENHRY, CDR2 SYGVKD. V was clipped by 2 bases and J by 5 bases; unmatched bases: 8. This CDR3 comprises 15 residues. This chain's CDR3 is CAISELPGRGETQYF. In DNA form, the CDR3 reads TGTGCCATCAGTGAGCTCCCCGGCAGGGGGGAGACCCAGTACTTC.

This clone was observed once. V usage is TRBV6-5 and J usage is TRBJ1-1; TRBD1 matches at 10 bases. The germline CDR1 and CDR2 sequences are MNHEY and SVGAGI. With 5 bases clipped from V and 8 bases from J, the junction kept 5 bases outside the gene matches. This CDR3 contains 13 residues. CDR3 nucleotides: TGTGCCAGCAGTACGGGGACAGGGGCCGAAGCTTTCTTT. As protein: CASSTGTGAEAFF.

The chain links TRBV5-1 to TRBJ1-1; no reliable D call. Germline assignment: CDR1 SGHRS and CDR2 YFSETQ. The CDR3 is 13 amino acids. The ends were cut back, 4 bases at V and 0 bases at J, with 7 bases in the middle. Here the CDR3 DNA reads TGCGCCAGCAGCCGATTCATGAACACTGAAGCTTTCTTT. As protein: CASSRFMNTEAFF.

The chain carries TRBV28 and TRBJ2-1, with D perhaps matching TRBD1 (6 bases). Trimming pared 8 bases from V and 2 bases from J, leaving 10 bases between. Germline V gives CDR1 MDHEN, CDR2 SYDVKM. This CDR3 spans 13 amino acids. This chain's CDR3 is CASGRDTYNEQFF. CDR3 nucleotides: TGTGCCAGCGGCCGGGACACCTACAATGAGCAGTTCTTC.

For this clone: An end of the junction differs from the germline gene, which may be a read error. At the DNA level, this CDR3 is encoded by other sequences in the same sample as well. This rearrangement joins TRBV7-9 to TRBJ2-3; TRBD2 might be the D (5 bases). CDR1 SEHNR and CDR2 FQNEAQ come from the germline V gene (reference sequence). The CDR3 sequence is 13 residues long. For the CDR3, the DNA is TGTGCCAGCAGCCTAGCAAACACAGATACGCAGTATTTT. The encoded protein is CASSLANTDTQYF.

This sequence joins TRBV6-5 and TRBJ2-1; either TRBD1 or TRBD2 may supply D (5 bases each). V dropped 5 bases and J dropped 7 bases, with 15 bases sitting between them. The CDR3 is made up of 14 amino acids. Germline V lookup: CDR1 MNHEY, CDR2 SVGAGI. CDR3 protein: CASSPGTWGNEQFF. For the CDR3, the DNA is TGTGCCAGCAGTCCTGGGACCTGGGGGAATGAGCAGTTCTTC.

Here the CDR3 DNA reads TGTGCCAGCACCAGACTAGCGGCGAACACCGGGGAGCTGTTTTTT. It encodes CASTRLAANTGELFF. The V gene is TRBV27, the J gene TRBJ2-2, with 9 positions matching TRBD2. CDR3 length equals 15 residues. Germline CDR1 MNHEY, CDR2 SMNVEV (reference sequence). J lost 0 bases, V lost 7 bases, and 3 bases had no gene match.

The rearrangement joins TRBV9 to TRBJ1-1; 7 bases fit TRBD1. In germline, CDR1 is SGDLS, CDR2 YYNGEE. V was clipped by 0 bases and J by 6 bases; unmatched bases: 5. CDR3 size: 14 residues. CDR3 in amino acids: CASSVEEGGPEAFF. CDR3 nucleotides: TGTGCCAGCAGCGTAGAGGAAGGGGGCCCTGAAGCTTTCTTT. Full variable domain (rest looked up from reference TRBV9 and TRBJ1-1): DSGVTQTPKHLITATGQRVTLRCSPRSGDLSVYWYQQSLDQGLQFLIQYYNGEERAKGNILERFSAQQFPDLHSELNLSSLELGDSALYFCASSVEEGGPEAFFGQGTRLTVV.

The chain carries TRBV2 and TRBJ1-1; 7 bases are shared with TRBD1. J lost 3 bases, V lost 9 bases, and 10 bases had no gene match. The CDR3 length is 14 residues. The V gene's germline CDR1 is SNHLY and CDR2 FYNNEI. In DNA form, the CDR3 reads TGTGCCAGTGGATTTATGACAGGGTACACTGAAGCTTTCTTT. Translating gives CASGFMTGYTEAFF.

This chain uses TRBV30 with TRBJ1-2; tentatively, D is TRBD1 (5 bases). With 4 bases removed from V and 7 bases from J, the gap between germline ends came to 13 bases. The CDR3 contains 12 residues. Germline V lookup: CDR1 GTSNPN, CDR2 SVGIG (reference sequence). CDR3 nucleotide sequence: TGTGCCTGGACCCAGGGAGTCCCTGGCTACACCTTC. It encodes CAWTQGVPGYTF.

The V and J genes are TRBV29-1 and TRBJ1-2; D unresolved. Deletions cut 3 bases from V and 2 bases from J, with 10 bases between. CDR3 size: 13 residues. CDR1 is SQVTM, CDR2 ANQGSEA, per germline. The CDR3 region has the DNA TGCAGCGTTGATGAACAGCTGAACTATGGCTACACCTTC. This encodes CSVDEQLNYGYTF. Full variable domain (outside the CDR3, taken from reference TRBV29-1 and TRBJ1-2): SAVISQKPSRDICQRGTSLTIQCQVDSQVTMMFWYRQQPGQSLTLIATANQGSEATYESGFVIDKFPISRPNLTFSTLTVSNMSPEDSSIYLCSVDEQLNYGYTFGSGTRLTVV.

In the case of this clone: In the same sample, other DNA sequences code for this CDR3. The chain couples TRBV13 to TRBJ2-5, with 7 bases fitting TRBD2. Trimming at V came to 4 bases and at J to 5 bases, leaving 4 bases not matched to a gene. CDR1 and CDR2 (germline): PRHDT, FYEKMQ (reference sequence). This CDR3 is 13 amino acids long. This chain's CDR3 is CASSSRGGETQYF. In DNA form, the CDR3 reads TGTGCCAGCAGCTCACGGGGAGGGGAGACCCAGTACTTC.

The chain has TRBV7-2 and TRBJ2-5; D uncertain. The germline CDR1 and CDR2 sequences are SGHTA and FQGNSA. The CDR3 runs to 13 residues. Trimming left V 3 bases short and J 3 bases short, with 8 bases between. The DNA of the CDR3 is TGTGCCAGCAGCTTGCAGAACAAAGAGACCCAGTACTTC. It encodes CASSLQNKETQYF. Drawing the rest from reference TRBV7-2 and TRBJ2-5, the complete variable domain is GAGVSQSPSNKVTEKGKDVELRCDPISGHTALYWYRQSLGQGLEFLIYFQGNSAPDKSGLPSDRFSAERTGGSVSTLTIQRTQQEDSAVYLCASSLQNKETQYFGPGTRLLVL.

The chain employs TRBV5-4 and TRBJ2-5; no clear D. This CDR3 is 14 amino acids long. V lost 1 base to trimming and J lost 3 bases, with 10 bases between them. From germline, CDR1 is SGHNT and CDR2 YYREEE (reference sequence). In DNA, the CDR3 is TGTGCCAGCAGCTTGTGGCTGGAGAAAGAGACCCAGTACTTC. Its protein is CASSLWLEKETQYF.

V gene TRBV28 combines with J gene TRBJ1-5; 7 bases align to TRBD1. V shed 6 bases, J shed 2 bases, and the junction held 4 bases outside the gene matches. The V gene's germline CDR1 is MDHEN and CDR2 SYDVKM. The CDR3 is 14 amino acids. The CDR3 protein is CASRSTGGNQPQHF. In DNA form, the CDR3 reads TGTGCCAGCAGGTCAACAGGGGGCAATCAGCCCCAGCATTTT.

The chain employs TRBV9 and TRBJ2-1, with unresolved D. Trimming cost V 4 bases and J 7 bases, with 15 bases left between them. The CDR3 is 14 amino acids. Germline CDR1 is SGDLS and CDR2 is YYNGEE. The CDR3: CASSRPNILNEQFF. CDR3 coding DNA: TGTGCCAGCAGCAGACCTAACATCCTTAATGAGCAGTTCTTC.

Regarding this clone: A read error may explain this, as a much larger clone is one base away. This specimen includes other DNA sequences encoding the same CDR3. V gene TRBV7-8 combines with J gene TRBJ1-1, with 7 bases lining up with TRBD1. The CDR3 consists of 12 residues. Unmatched junction bases numbered 0, after V lost 1 base and J lost 7 bases. CDR1 is SGHVS and CDR2 is FQNEAQ in the germline V gene. The CDR3 here is CASSLGDSEAFF. CDR3 in DNA: TGTGCCAGCAGCTTAGGGGACAGTGAAGCTTTCTTT.

The CDR3 nucleotides read TGCGCCAGCAGCCAAGAAACAGGGGCCGGACGGGAGACCCAGTACTTC. Translation: CASSQETGAGRETQYF. The rearrangement joins TRBV4-1 to TRBJ2-5; 7 bases align to TRBD1. With 0 bases clipped from V and 5 bases from J, the junction kept 9 bases outside the gene matches. The CDR3 sequence is 16 residues long. CDR1 and CDR2 (germline): MGHRA, YSYEKL.

V is TRBV5-1 and J is TRBJ2-1, with TRBD2 matching over 13 bases. J was trimmed by 2 bases and V by 3 bases; bases with no gene match: 5. CDR1 SGHRS and CDR2 YFSETQ come from the germline V gene. The CDR3 loop spans 17 amino acids. CDR3 DNA sequence: TGCGCCAGCAGCTCGACTAGCGGGAGGACCGCCTACAATGAGCAGTTCTTC. Translating it yields CASSSTSGRTAYNEQFF.

The chain employs TRBV28 and TRBJ2-5, with D perhaps TRBD2 (7 bases). Germline V gene sequence: CDR1 MDHEN, CDR2 SYDVKM. The CDR3 contains 14 residues. The germline V and J ends were trimmed by 8 bases and 2 bases, with 15 bases remaining between them. CDR3 protein: CASGGGGPQETQYF. Written as DNA, the CDR3 is TGTGCCAGCGGAGGGGGGGGGCCTCAAGAGACCCAGTACTTC. Variable domain in full (rest from reference TRBV28 and TRBJ2-5): DVKVTQSSRYLVKRTGEKVFLECVQDMDHENMFWYRQDPGLGLRLIYFSYDVKMKEKGDIPEGYSVSREKKERFSLILESASTNQTSMYLCASGGGGPQETQYFGPGTRLLVL.

Note on this clone: Within the sample, other DNA sequences also encode this same CDR3. The chain combines TRBV7-9 with TRBJ2-1; D is undetermined. Germline CDR1 SEHNR, CDR2 FQNEAQ (reference sequence). This CDR3 is 12 amino acids long. The V end was cut by 5 bases, the J end by 6 bases, with 8 bases between. The CDR3 DNA reads as TGTGCCAGCAGCCTATCCGGCAATGAGCAGTTCTTC. This codes for CASSLSGNEQFF.

The V gene is TRBV4-1, the J gene TRBJ2-7, with 8 bases matching TRBD2. Germline V CDR1 and CDR2: MGHRA, YSYEKL. This CDR3 has 15 amino acids. V lost 0 bases to trimming and J lost 5 bases; unmatched junction nucleotides: 6. The CDR3 DNA reads as TGCGCCAGCAGCCAAGATGGCGGGGGGCTTGACGAGCAGTACTTC. Translating it yields CASSQDGGGLDEQYF.

This chain links TRBV9 with TRBJ2-1; tentative D call: TRBD2 (6 bases). This CDR3 has 18 residues. V dropped 0 bases and J dropped 0 bases, with 16 bases sitting between them. Germline loops: CDR1 SGDLS, CDR2 YYNGEE. The CDR3 region is CASSVARRDGSSYNEQFF. Here the CDR3 DNA reads TGTGCCAGCAGCGTAGCTCGGAGGGACGGGAGCTCCTACAATGAGCAGTTCTTC.

In this sample, this clone turned up once. Other DNA variants within this sample encode the same CDR3. The chain's CDR3 is CASSQDSSNEQFF. CDR3 coding DNA: TGCGCCAGCAGCCAAGACTCGAGCAATGAGCAGTTCTTC. This chain links TRBV4-3 with TRBJ2-1; D is ambiguous. The CDR3 is 13 residues long. The V gene's germline CDR1 is LGHNA and CDR2 YSLEER. Deletions cut 0 bases from V and 6 bases from J, with 6 bases between.

This chain joins TRBV5-1 and TRBJ1-1; 8 bases fit TRBD1. There are 14 residues in the CDR3. Germline V gene data show CDR1 as SGHRS and CDR2 as YFSETQ. V shed 6 bases and J 4 bases; nucleotides not matched to a gene: 8. The CDR3 DNA reads as TGCGCCAGCATGCTCCAGGGGGCCGGCACTGAAGCTTTCTTT. Residues: CASMLQGAGTEAFF.

The V gene is TRBV10-2, the J gene TRBJ2-7, with a weak D call TRBD2 (6 bases). The CDR3 contains 14 residues. Looked up from germline, CDR1 is WSHSY and CDR2 is SAAADI. V was shortened by 3 bases and J by 3 bases, with 12 bases between the two germline ends. CDR3 in DNA: TGCGCCAGCAGTGAAGTCGGGAGCTACTACGAGCAGTACTTC. This gives the protein CASSEVGSYYEQYF.